What follows are 18 T cell receptor beta chains derived from one specimen sequenced in a study of radiotherapy plus CTLA-4 blockade in lung cancer. Using immunoSEQ multiplex PCR, the repertoire was profiled, and TCRdb retains in-frame clones only, with some absent. Counted here are 70,000 to 95,000 clones, over 80% occurring once; the ten biggest clones make up 13% to 15%. The sample in question was peripheral blood, obtained from a patient treated with radiotherapy plus ipilimumab. These receptors were collected from a human donor with non-small cell lung cancer that progressed on radiotherapy plus ipilimumab.

A note on this clone: The sample holds other DNA sequences that translate to the same CDR3. The chain has TRBV5-1 and TRBJ1-3; 8 positions agree with TRBD1. V gave up 3 bases and J gave up 1 base; unmatched junction bases: 3. Germline-derived CDR1 and CDR2 are SGHRS and YFSETQ. The CDR3 loop spans 15 amino acids. This CDR3 reads CASSSTGDSGNTIYF. For the CDR3, the DNA is TGCGCCAGCAGCTCGACAGGGGATTCTGGAAACACCATATATTTT.

This clone came up a few times. The chain joins TRBV4-3 to TRBJ2-5; TRBD1 might be the D (5 bases). The V and J ends lost 1 base and 4 bases respectively, with 10 bases between them. This CDR3 has 14 amino acids. Germline V gene data show CDR1 as LGHNA and CDR2 as YSLEER. The CDR3 loop reads CASSQAQGGETQYF. As DNA, the CDR3 is TGCGCCAGCAGCCAAGCCCAGGGTGGAGAGACCCAGTACTTC.

A remark on this clone: The sample has other DNA sequences that encode this CDR3 too. The chain is built from TRBV18 and TRBJ1-1; D gene uncertain. The V gene lost 1 base and the J gene lost 2 bases, with 5 bases spanning the gap. Germline V gene data show CDR1 as KGHSH and CDR2 as LQKENI. The CDR3 covers 13 residues. CDR3 DNA: TGTGCCAGCTCACCACAGGGAAACACTGAAGCTTTCTTT. This codes for CASSPQGNTEAFF.

This rearrangement joins TRBV6-5 to TRBJ1-2; a weak D match, TRBD1 (6 bases). V lost 5 bases to trimming and J lost 4 bases, with 11 bases between them. The CDR3 covers 13 residues. Germline V gene data show CDR1 as MNHEY and CDR2 as SVGAGI. The DNA for the CDR3 is TGTGCCAGCAGTCGCGGGGGGCGCTATGGCTACACCTTC. Translation gives CASSRGGRYGYTF.

This rearrangement joins TRBV5-1 to TRBJ2-5; TRBD2 might be the D (6 bases). CDR1 is SGHRS and CDR2 is YFSETQ in the germline V gene. The V gene lost 4 bases and the J gene lost 5 bases, with 24 bases spanning the gap. This CDR3 spans 17 amino acids. The CDR3 region is CASSLRASREGGETQYF. CDR3 nucleotide sequence: TGCGCCAGCAGCCTCCGTGCGTCGCGGGAAGGAGGGGAGACCCAGTACTTC. The variable domain in full, completed from reference TRBV5-1 and TRBJ2-5, reads KAGVTQTPRYLIKTRGQQVTLSCSPISGHRSVSWYQQTPGQGLQFLFEYFSETQRNKGNFPGRFSGRQFSNSRSEMNVSTLELGDSALYLCASSLRASREGGETQYFGPGTRLLVL.

The chain links TRBV19 to TRBJ2-3; 9 bases match TRBD2. Germline V gives CDR1 LNHDA, CDR2 SQIVND (reference sequence). V was clipped by 4 bases and J by 1 base; unmatched bases: 9. CDR3 length equals 17 residues. This chain's CDR3 is CASSKLSGRLGTDTQYF. The CDR3 bases are TGTGCCAGTAGTAAACTTAGCGGGAGACTTGGCACAGATACGCAGTATTTT. Using reference TRBV19 and TRBJ2-3 for the parts outside the CDR3, the full variable domain is DGGITQSPKYLFRKEGQNVTLSCEQNLNHDAMYWYRQDPGQGLRLIYYSQIVNDFQKGDIAEGYSVSREKKESFPLTVTSAQKNPTAFYLCASSKLSGRLGTDTQYFGPGTRLTVL.

This clone was detected only once. The genes are TRBV4-3 and TRBJ2-1, with D uncertain. CDR1 LGHNA and CDR2 YSLEER come from the germline V gene. This CDR3 has 14 residues. Deletions cut 0 bases from V and 4 bases from J, with 7 bases between. The CDR3 coding sequence is TGCGCCAGCAGCCAAGAGGATCGTTACAATGAGCAGTTCTTC. Its protein product is CASSQEDRYNEQFF.

J is TRBJ1-2 and V is TRBV7-2; 10 bases agree with TRBD1. The V gene end was trimmed by 0 bases and the J gene end by 5 bases; junction bases not matched to a gene: 12. This CDR3 is 18 amino acids long. Germline V gives CDR1 SGHTA, CDR2 FQGNSA. The CDR3 DNA reads TGTGCCAGCAGCTTAGCAGACGGGACAGGGGAGGACCTGTATGGCTACACCTTC. Amino acid sequence: CASSLADGTGEDLYGYTF.

The chain links TRBV7-9 to TRBJ2-7; the match to TRBD2 covers 8 bases. This CDR3 is built from 14 residues. V shed 11 bases, J shed 4 bases, and the junction held 13 bases outside the gene matches. Germline CDR1 is SEHNR and CDR2 is FQNEAQ (reference sequence). The CDR3 sequence is CALQEAGALYEQYF. As DNA, the CDR3 is TGTGCCCTCCAGGAAGCGGGAGCCTTATACGAGCAGTACTTC.

The rearrangement uses TRBV2 and TRBJ1-1, with D tentatively TRBD1 (5 bases). The CDR3 runs to 13 residues. The germline V gene encodes CDR1 SNHLY and CDR2 FYNNEI. V was cut by 7 bases and J by 8 bases, with 17 bases left in between. CDR3 sequence: CASMVGGGREAFF. The CDR3 DNA reads TGTGCCAGCATGGTTGGGGGGGGTAGGGAAGCTTTCTTT. Based on the CDR3 plus reference TRBV2 and TRBJ1-1, the full variable domain is EPEVTQTPSHQVTQMGQEVILRCVPISNHLYFYWYRQILGQKVEFLVSFYNNEISEKSEIFDDQFSVERPDGSNFTLKIRSTKLEDSAMYFCASMVGGGREAFFGQGTRLTVV.

CDR3 protein: CAINPGATNTEAFF. The CDR3, as DNA: TGTGCCATCAATCCCGGGGCCACGAACACTGAAGCTTTCTTT. This chain connects TRBV10-3 to TRBJ1-1; D might be TRBD1 (5 bases). There are 14 residues in the CDR3. Germline CDR1 is ENHRY and CDR2 is SYGVKD. Trimming cost V 7 bases and J 1 base, with 13 bases left between them.

The rearrangement links TRBV7-9 to TRBJ2-5, with D maybe TRBD2 (5 bases). The germline gives CDR1 SEHNR, CDR2 FQNEAQ (reference sequence). This CDR3 contains 15 residues. With 5 bases removed from V and 1 base from J, the gap between germline ends came to 14 bases. Here the CDR3 reads CASSLGGGSQETQYF. The CDR3 DNA reads TGTGCCAGCAGCCTTGGCGGCGGGTCCCAAGAGACCCAGTACTTC.

Only a few counts were recorded for this clone. The chain links TRBV27 to TRBJ2-7, with D hard to call. The germline V gene has CDR1 MNHEY and CDR2 SMNVEV (reference sequence). The CDR3 has 13 amino acids. Trimming pared 2 bases from V and 3 bases from J, leaving 8 bases between. CDR3 nucleotides: TGTGCCAGCAGTTTAAGAGAGAACTACGAGCAGTACTTC. This sequence encodes CASSLRENYEQYF.

The J gene is TRBJ2-5, the V gene TRBV18, with TRBD2 matching over 9 bases. This CDR3 comprises 15 residues. Germline CDR1 and CDR2: KGHSH and LQKENI. Trimming removed 4 bases from V and 4 bases from J; junction bases left unmatched: 7. The CDR3: CASSQASGILETQYF. DNA for the CDR3: TGTGCCAGCTCACAGGCTAGCGGGATTCTAGAGACCCAGTACTTC.

The chain combines TRBV18 with TRBJ2-7; D is unresolved. The CDR3 contains 12 residues. Looked up from germline, CDR1 is KGHSH and CDR2 is LQKENI. Trimming stripped 2 bases from V and 2 bases from J, with 4 bases between. CDR3 amino acids: CASSPATYEQYF. CDR3 sequence (DNA): TGTGCCAGCTCACCAGCCACCTACGAGCAGTACTTC.

V is TRBV14 and J is TRBJ2-7, with D perhaps TRBD1 or TRBD2 (6 bases each). Germline CDR1 reads SGHDN; CDR2 reads FVKESK. CDR3 length: 20 amino acids. V lost 0 bases and J 4 bases, leaving 28 bases between the germline ends. CDR3 sequence reads: CASSQDQGPRDIGGSYEQYF. In nucleotides, the CDR3 is TGTGCCAGCAGCCAAGATCAAGGACCCCGGGACATTGGAGGGTCATACGAGCAGTACTTC.

This clone turned up a few times. The CDR3 region has the DNA TGTGCCTGGAGTCCACGGGGGGAAAAACTGTTTTTT. Encoded protein: CAWSPRGEKLFF. V and J are TRBV30 and TRBJ1-4, with D possibly being TRBD1 (5 bases). The CDR3 is 12 residues long. Germline CDR1 reads GTSNPN; CDR2 reads SVGIG (reference sequence). The V end lost 2 bases, the J end lost 8 bases, and 9 bases lay between the germline ends.

The chain recombines TRBV6-6 with TRBJ1-2; D is unresolved. Looked up from germline, CDR1 is MNHNY and CDR2 is SVGAGI (reference sequence). The CDR3 covers 12 residues. Trimming removed 5 bases from V and 8 bases from J, with 12 bases in between. CDR3 bases: TGTGCCAGCAGTAACACGGAACTGGGCTACACCTTC. It codes for CASSNTELGYTF.